This T cell receptor (beta chain) appears in the sequencing data of a study of blood T cell repertoires in COVID-19. Study at large: The United States, Italy and Spain were the sources of the acute and convalescent COVID-19 samples. PBMCs, B-cell-depleted T cells, or T cells were the source of the cDNA or gDNA that made up the material.

Study processing details: How many nucleated cells were present was estimated from reference gene primer amplification. Using immunoSEQ multiplex PCR, the repertoire was profiled, and TCRdb retains in-frame clones only, with some absent. The V and J calls and clone size come from that table; D and trimming were worked out from the DNA. The profile shows some 130,000 clones, roughly 91% of them singletons. The CDR3 contains 13 residues. CDR1 is SQVTM, CDR2 ANQGSEA, per germline. With 1 base removed from V and 2 bases from J, the gap between germline ends came to 8 bases. The sample comprised peripheral blood. This TCR was sampled from a man in his fifties with active or convalescent COVID-19. The chain is built from TRBV29-1 and TRBJ1-1, with a possible D match to TRBD1 (6 bases). CDR3 coding DNA: TGCAGCGTTGAAGGGACAGCTAACACTGAAGCTTTCTTT. Amino acid sequence: CSVEGTANTEAFF.